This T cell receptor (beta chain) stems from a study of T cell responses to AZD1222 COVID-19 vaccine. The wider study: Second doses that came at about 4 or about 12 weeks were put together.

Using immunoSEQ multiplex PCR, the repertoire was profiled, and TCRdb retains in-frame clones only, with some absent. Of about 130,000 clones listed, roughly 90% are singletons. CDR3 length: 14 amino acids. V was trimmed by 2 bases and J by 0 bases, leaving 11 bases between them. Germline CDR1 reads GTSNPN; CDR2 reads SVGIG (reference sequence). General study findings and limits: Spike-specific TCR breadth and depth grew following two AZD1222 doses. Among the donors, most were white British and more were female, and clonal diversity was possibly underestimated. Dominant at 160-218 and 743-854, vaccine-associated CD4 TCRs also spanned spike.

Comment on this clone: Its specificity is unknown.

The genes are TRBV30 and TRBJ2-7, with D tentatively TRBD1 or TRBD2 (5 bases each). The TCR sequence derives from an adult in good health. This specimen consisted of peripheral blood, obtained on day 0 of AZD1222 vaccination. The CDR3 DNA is TGTGCCTGGAGTTATGGGGGTAGCTCCTACGAGCAGTACTTC. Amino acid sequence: CAWSYGGSSYEQYF.